These 25 T cell receptor beta chains were all obtained from the same sample, sequenced in a study of Ad26.COV2.S vaccination and SARS-CoV-2 variants. This table comes from immunoSEQ multiplex PCR, and its TCRdb copy is limited to in-frame clones, with some not included. The top ten clones hold roughly 3.9% of a sample with some 350,000 clones, 92% of them seen once. This specimen was peripheral blood, taken after recovery from COVID-19. The receptor set was obtained from a human donor who had recovered from COVID-19.

The chain uses TRBV5-6 and TRBJ1-4; the match to TRBD1 covers 8 bases. V was clipped by 4 bases and J by 8 bases; unmatched bases: 7. In germline, CDR1 is SGHDT, CDR2 YYEEEE. The CDR3 length is 14 residues. The CDR3 region has the DNA TGTGCCAGCAGCAGACAGGGGATTGAGGAAAAACTGTTTTTT. It specifies CASSRQGIEEKLFF.

The chain links TRBV7-3 to TRBJ1-2; D uncertain. The CDR3 contains 13 residues. In germline, CDR1 is SGHTA, CDR2 FQGTGA. V dropped 2 bases and J dropped 1 base, with 5 bases sitting between them. CDR3 residues: CASSLGDNYGYTF. The CDR3 nucleotides read TGTGCCAGCAGCTTAGGAGATAACTATGGCTACACCTTC.

V gene TRBV7-2 combines with J gene TRBJ2-5; the D gene could be TRBD1 or TRBD2 (5 bases each). Trimming pared 6 bases from V and 5 bases from J, leaving 22 bases between. This CDR3 comprises 16 residues. Per the germline V gene, CDR1 is SGHTA and CDR2 is FQGNSA. The CDR3 DNA sequence: TGTGCCAGCAGTCCGCTCCGGGACCCCGGGTTTGAGACCCAGTACTTC. Translating it yields CASSPLRDPGFETQYF.

This clone has just one count. The V call is TRBV7-8, the J call TRBJ2-5; D is unclear. V lost 5 bases and J lost 3, with 4 bases in between. The V gene's germline CDR1 is SGHVS and CDR2 FQNEAQ. This CDR3 has 11 residues. CDR3 sequence: CASSPKETQYF. CDR3 nucleotides: TGTGCCAGCAGCCCCAAAGAGACCCAGTACTTC.

This clone was observed once. The V and J genes are TRBV7-9 and TRBJ1-4; no reliable D call. This CDR3 is built from 12 residues. Trimming cost V 4 bases and J 7 bases, with 7 bases left between them. Germline loops: CDR1 SEHNR, CDR2 FQNEAQ (reference sequence). The CDR3 reads CASSWISEKLFF. CDR3 nucleotide sequence: TGTGCCAGCAGCTGGATTAGTGAAAAACTGTTTTTT.

This chain links TRBV10-1 with TRBJ1-3, with D unresolved. Germline loops: CDR1 WNHNN, CDR2 SYGVQD (reference sequence). The CDR3 extends over 14 amino acids. The V end was cut by 3 bases, the J end by 2 bases, with 8 bases between. CDR3 in amino acids: CASSEGTPGNTIYF. The CDR3, as DNA: TGCGCCAGCAGTGAAGGAACACCTGGAAACACCATATATTTT.

The genes are TRBV2 and TRBJ1-4; D uncertain. This CDR3 has 15 amino acids. Trimming shortened V by 5 bases and J by 1 base, and 11 bases separated the two germline ends. In germline, CDR1 is SNHLY, CDR2 FYNNEI. CDR3 nucleotides: TGTGCCAGCAGTCCGATAGGAGGAACTAATGAAAAACTGTTTTTT. Its protein is CASSPIGGTNEKLFF.

The chain has TRBV10-3 and TRBJ2-5; 7 bases map to TRBD2. V shed 4 bases, J shed 5 bases, and the junction held 4 bases outside the gene matches. The CDR3 is 13 residues long. Germline V gene lookup returns CDR1 ENHRY and CDR2 SYGVKD. CDR3 sequence: CAISVGGLETQYF. CDR3 nucleotide sequence: TGTGCCATCAGTGTGGGGGGGTTGGAGACCCAGTACTTC.

This clone has a single count. This chain links TRBV11-2 with TRBJ2-5, with 7 positions matching TRBD2. Trimming removed 1 base from V and 5 bases from J; junction bases left unmatched: 10. Germline V gives CDR1 SGHAT, CDR2 FQNNGV. There are 16 residues in the CDR3. This CDR3 is CASSLAGLPEGETQYF. In nucleotides, the CDR3 is TGTGCCAGCAGCTTAGCGGGACTACCCGAGGGGGAGACCCAGTACTTC.

This rearrangement joins TRBV6-2 or TRBV6-3 to TRBJ1-2; TRBD1 is a possible D gene (5 bases). The V gene lost 5 bases and the J gene lost 3 bases, with 13 bases spanning the gap. This CDR3 contains 14 residues. The germline V gene encodes CDR1 MNHEY and CDR2 SVGEGT. The CDR3 spells CASSPVRGDYGYTF. CDR3 sequence (DNA): TGTGCCAGCAGTCCGGTTAGGGGCGACTATGGCTACACCTTC.

The chain uses TRBV27 and TRBJ2-7, with D perhaps matching TRBD1 (6 bases). Trimming took 5 bases from V and 3 from J, leaving 11 bases between them. The CDR3 sequence is 13 residues long. Germline-derived CDR1 and CDR2 are MNHEY and SMNVEV (reference sequence). CDR3 residues: CASSTSRGYEQYF. The CDR3 nucleotides are TGTGCCAGCAGTACTTCCAGGGGCTACGAGCAGTACTTC.

The V gene is TRBV19, the J gene TRBJ1-1; D remains unclear. This CDR3 is built from 16 residues. The germline gives CDR1 LNHDA, CDR2 SQIVND (reference sequence). Trimming removed 5 bases at V and 4 bases at J, with 20 bases between. The CDR3 nucleotides read TGTGCCAGTAGTTCGGGCCCTCCACCGCGGGCCACTGAAGCTTTCTTT. It is translated as CASSSGPPPRATEAFF.

The rearrangement links TRBV6-6 to TRBJ1-1; D is perhaps TRBD1 (6 bases). The CDR3 runs 13 residues. V was clipped by 7 bases and J by 1 base, with 10 bases between them. Germline CDR1 MNHNY, CDR2 SVGAGI (reference sequence). CDR3 coding DNA: TGTGCCAGCAACCAGGGGTGGAACACTGAAGCTTTCTTT. This codes for CASNQGWNTEAFF.

V and J are TRBV11-2 and TRBJ2-1; the match to TRBD2 covers 14 bases. Germline V gene sequence: CDR1 SGHAT, CDR2 FQNNGV. V was pared by 4 bases and J by 10 bases, with 12 bases of the junction left unmatched. The CDR3 totals 17 residues. The CDR3 region is CASSSGLAGAGVREQFF. The CDR3 DNA reads TGTGCCAGCAGCTCGGGACTAGCGGGGGCCGGGGTAAGGGAGCAGTTCTTC.

This clone was seen a single time. The same CDR3 also results from other DNA sequences found in this sample. The rearrangement joins TRBV3-1 (or the pseudogene TRBV3-2) to TRBJ1-3; D uncertain. V shed 3 bases and J shed 1 base, with 7 bases lying between them. Germline-derived CDR1 and CDR2 are LGHDT and YNNKEL (reference sequence). The CDR3 contains 14 residues. CDR3: CASSQGGSGNTIYF. CDR3 in DNA: TGTGCCAGCAGCCAGGGAGGGTCTGGAAACACCATATATTTT.

This clone was observed once. This sequence joins TRBV29-1 and TRBJ1-2; D unresolved. Germline V gene data show CDR1 as SQVTM and CDR2 as ANQGSEA. V was trimmed by 6 bases and J by 6 bases, leaving 17 bases between them. The CDR3 sequence is 13 residues long. The CDR3 here is CSVGKGMVDGYTF. The CDR3 coding sequence is TGCAGCGTCGGAAAAGGGATGGTGGATGGCTACACCTTC.

The V and J genes are TRBV6-6 and TRBJ1-3, with 7 bases that match TRBD1. Germline lookup yields CDR1 MNHNY and CDR2 SVGAGI (reference sequence). The CDR3 contains 16 residues. V trimming: 4 bases; J trimming: 0 bases; junction bases outside the gene matches: 6. The DNA of the CDR3 is TGTGCCAGCAGTTCCCCCGACAGGGCCTCTGGAAACACCATATATTTT. Its protein is CASSSPDRASGNTIYF.

CDR3 DNA sequence: TGTGCCAGCAACCCCCTGATAGGGTCGAGCTCTGGAAACACCATATATTTT. The encoded protein is CASNPLIGSSSGNTIYF. The genes are TRBV6-2 or TRBV6-3 and TRBJ1-3, with D uncertain. The CDR3 extends over 17 amino acids. Trimming stripped 7 bases from V and 0 bases from J, with 19 bases between. Germline CDR1 and CDR2: MNHEY and SVGEGT.

This sequence joins TRBV10-1 and TRBJ1-1; 10 bases map to TRBD1. The ends lost 6 bases at V and 2 bases at J; junction bases unmatched: 12. The V gene's germline CDR1 is WNHNN and CDR2 SYGVQD (reference sequence). This CDR3 has 17 residues. Written as DNA, the CDR3 is TGCGCCAGCAGACTCGATGCGGGACAGGGGTTTAACACTGAAGCTTTCTTT. Translation gives CASRLDAGQGFNTEAFF.

This chain links TRBV5-1 with TRBJ1-2; 8 bases match TRBD1. Germline CDR1 reads SGHRS; CDR2 reads YFSETQ. The CDR3 covers 14 residues. Trimming removed 1 base from V and 6 bases from J; junction bases left unmatched: 5. This CDR3 reads CASSLLDRANGYTF. DNA for the CDR3: TGCGCCAGCAGCTTGTTGGACAGGGCAAATGGCTACACCTTC. The full variable domain, with the rest looked up from reference TRBV5-1 and TRBJ1-2, is KAGVTQTPRYLIKTRGQQVTLSCSPISGHRSVSWYQQTPGQGLQFLFEYFSETQRNKGNFPGRFSGRQFSNSRSEMNVSTLELGDSALYLCASSLLDRANGYTFGSGTRLTVV.

This chain joins TRBV7-3 and TRBJ2-1, with TRBD2 as a possible D gene (7 bases). Trimming stripped 1 base from V and 9 bases from J, with 16 bases between. The CDR3 extends over 15 amino acids. Per germline, CDR1 SGHTA and CDR2 FQGTGA. The DNA of the CDR3 is TGTGCCAGCAGCTTAAACGCGGCGGGGGCGGGTGAGCAGTTCTTC. It codes for CASSLNAAGAGEQFF.

V usage is TRBV7-9 and J usage is TRBJ2-3, with unresolved D. CDR3 length: 11 amino acids. Germline loops: CDR1 SEHNR, CDR2 FQNEAQ (reference sequence). Trimming shortened V by 10 bases and J by 0 bases, and 5 bases separated the two germline ends. In DNA, the CDR3 is TGTGCCACTACTAGCACAGATACGCAGTATTTT. As protein: CATTSTDTQYF.

The chain employs TRBV4-3 and TRBJ2-3, with 11 bases lining up with TRBD2. This CDR3 contains 15 residues. The junction had 0 bases not matched to a gene; V was cut back by 3 bases and J by 1 base. Germline CDR1 LGHNA, CDR2 YSLEER. CDR3 bases: TGCGCCAGCAGCCAGGGACTAGCGGGCACAGATACGCAGTATTTT. It is translated as CASSQGLAGTDTQYF.

This rearrangement joins TRBV9 to TRBJ2-3; 9 bases align to TRBD1. With 3 bases clipped from V and 4 bases from J, the junction kept 6 bases outside the gene matches. The CDR3 spans 15 residues. CDR1 is SGDLS and CDR2 is YYNGEE in the germline V gene. CDR3: CASSEGQGGSDTQYF. The CDR3 DNA follows: TGTGCCAGCAGCGAGGGACAGGGAGGTTCAGATACGCAGTATTTT.

The chain is built from TRBV28 and TRBJ1-4, with TRBD1 as a possible D gene (6 bases). In germline, CDR1 is MDHEN, CDR2 SYDVKM. The CDR3 length is 15 residues. Trimming stripped 5 bases from V and 8 bases from J, with 18 bases between. The CDR3 loop reads CASSPPGGRLEKLFF. Here the CDR3 DNA reads TGTGCCAGCAGTCCACCCGGGGGGCGGTTGGAAAAACTGTTTTTT.